This record concerns one T cell receptor (beta chain) sequence. Its antigen target is currently unknown. Per-base qualities were not stored, and no clone one base away is much larger. The treatment or condition label corresponds to: oral pan-JAK inhibitor, 5-10 mg twice daily. Peripheral blood and lesional scalp punch biopsies were obtained from patients with alopecia areata. After PBMCs were isolated by density centrifugation and stained for CD3, CD4 and CD8, a FACSAria was used to sort CD4+ and CD8+ T cells. This entry is derived from a study of CD8+ T cells in alopecia areata (dated by TCRdb to the late 2010s). Broadly, across the study: Treated patients were enrolled in an open-label pilot trial of oral tofacitinib, 5 to 10 mg twice daily, for moderate-to-severe alopecia areata. Tofacitinib was administered for 6 to 18 months, and 6 months of follow-up off drug were then conducted to assess delayed response and recurrence. Clonality in the scalp was compared among normal scalp (n=4), patchy alopecia areata scalp (n=8), and alopecia totalis/universalis scalp (n=8). Amplification of TCRbeta CDR3 regions was done by immunoSEQ multiplex PCR using 35 Vbeta forward primers and 13 Jbeta reverse primers. Disease severity in treated patients was measured with the SALT score, which quantifies the percentage of affected scalp surface area. On the human side, TCRbeta sequencing was run on scalp tissue and on sorted CD4+ and CD8+ peripheral blood T cells from healthy controls and from alopecia areata patients with either patchy or totalis/universalis disease. Biopsies were taken from tofacitinib-treated patients at baseline and again at 4 and 24 weeks into treatment, and several of those patients also had a later scalp biopsy. The study used high-throughput TCRbeta sequencing to examine T cell clonal expansion in alopecia areata, in both the C3H/HeJ mouse model and human patients. RNA was obtained with the PAXgene miRNA kit for fixed scalp, the miRNeasy kit for PBMCs, and the RNeasy kit for mouse skin.

Study-wide conclusions, independent of this receptor: Unlike mouse skin, which is dominated by gammadelta T cells, normal human skin has resident alphabeta T cells that are also sequenced, and this complicates analysis of the scalp TCR repertoire. Tofacitinib significantly lowered scalp clonality and the number of expanded CD8+ clones among the top 100 scalp clones. Lesional scalp, especially in alopecia totalis/universalis, showed higher clonality and more expanded CD8+ clones than normal scalp, suggesting antigenic drive. Because the treated cohort was small and included a single nonresponder, larger studies are needed to assess links between baseline CD8+ expansion and response. Shared TCR sequences between patients were less evident than in mice, which may be partly attributable to HLA diversity in the patient population. Many expanded lesional clones persisted in scalp and blood during tofacitinib treatment, which may partly explain relapse after stopping treatment.

Library prep was done by the immunoSEQ multiplex PCR assay. To provide template for TCR sequencing, every sample had RNA extracted and reverse transcribed into cDNA. First-strand cDNA was synthesized using SuperScript III with a 2:1 mix of oligo-dT and random hexamers. Amplification bias was assessed with a synthetic immune receptor repertoire, and residual bias was removed computationally. Per the authors' processing: Raw reads were preprocessed to remove errors, and CDR3 was defined according to IMGT conventions as the region from the conserved cysteine to phenylalanine. Clonality was computed by normalizing Shannon entropy by log2 of the number of productive unique TCRs and subtracting the result from 1. Scalp TCRbeta sequences were cross-referenced with sorted blood CD4 and CD8 repertoires so that the CD4 or CD8 identity of scalp clones could be inferred. This is the immuneACCESS table as TCRdb keeps it, with only in-frame sequences that have V and J called. A part of the clones is gone; compared with another copy, unresolved V genes explain less than half, and the rest is unexplained. V and J calls and clone size are copied from that table; D and trimming were computed from the DNA. This sample gives fewer than 100,000 clones in total; just over 70% of them show up just once. Of the sample, 15% to 20% falls within the top ten clones.

The germline V gene specifies SGHDT as CDR1 and YYEEEE as CDR2. CDR3 length: 16 amino acids, cysteine to phenylalanine. The read is trimmed to its CDR3 DNA, 48 bases read in frame from base 1. Relative to germline, V is 2 bases shorter and J is 2 bases shorter, with 17 bases between their ends. Recombination joined TRBV5-6 with TRBJ2-7; TRBD1 is a possible D gene, resting on 6 matching bases. This TCR came from a human donor with alopecia areata. Specimen: CD8+ T cells sorted from blood, collected at roughly week 45, from a patient treated with tofacitinib. The CDR3 amino acid sequence is: CASSFEDQGSPYEQYF. The nucleotide sequence reads TGTGCCAGCAGCTTTGAGGATCAGGGGTCCCCCTACGAGCAGTACTTC.